The next 15 T cell receptor beta chains were all read from a single sample in a study of shared clonotypes between healthy human individuals. Method: immunoSEQ multiplex PCR; TCRdb's copy keeps in-frame clones and lacks some. The sample holds about 470,000 clones, roughly 80% seen once. The specimen was PBMCs. Receptors originate from a middle-aged woman in good health. Some clones in this sample may be carry-over from other donors' samples.

This clone was counted a single time. J is TRBJ2-7 and V is TRBV14; 10 bases are shared with TRBD2. Germline assignment: CDR1 SGHDN and CDR2 FVKESK. V lost 1 base to trimming and J lost 3 bases; unmatched junction nucleotides: 18. CDR3 length: 20 amino acids. The DNA for the CDR3 is TGTGCCAGCAGCCAAGCGTGGCCGGGACTAGCGAGACGGTGGGTCTACGAGCAGTACTTC. It encodes CASSQAWPGLARRWVYEQYF. Full variable domain (missing parts from reference TRBV14 and TRBJ2-7): EAGVTQFPSHSVIEKGQTVTLRCDPISGHDNLYWYRRVMGKEIKFLLHFVKESKQDESGMPNNRFLAERTGGTYSTLKVQPAELEDSGVYFCASSQAWPGLARRWVYEQYFGPGTRLTVT.

V usage is TRBV29-1 and J usage is TRBJ1-2, with a tentative D call TRBD1 (6 bases). Trimming stripped 8 bases from V and 5 bases from J, with 12 bases between. CDR1 is SQVTM and CDR2 is ANQGSEA in the germline V gene. The CDR3 loop spans 11 amino acids. The chain's CDR3 is CSLRGGYGYTF. The CDR3 DNA is TGCAGCTTAAGGGGGGGGTATGGCTACACCTTC.

CDR3 sequence reads: CAWSVSLETQYF. The CDR3 coding sequence is TGTGCCTGGAGTGTGTCATTGGAGACCCAGTACTTC. The chain links TRBV30 to TRBJ2-5; no clear D. Germline V CDR1 and CDR2: GTSNPN, SVGIG (reference sequence). V lost 0 bases and J lost 5, with 7 bases in between. The CDR3 covers 12 residues. Full variable domain (rest looked up from reference TRBV30 and TRBJ2-5): SQTIHQWPATLVQPVGSPLSLECTVEGTSNPNLYWYRQAAGRGLQLLFYSVGIGQISSEVPQNLSASRPQDRQFILSSKKLLLSDSGFYLCAWSVSLETQYFGPGTRLLVL.

The chain carries TRBV30 and TRBJ1-5, with TRBD1 matching 7 bases. CDR1 is GTSNPN and CDR2 is SVGIG in the germline V gene (reference sequence). The V gene end was trimmed by 0 bases and the J gene end by 5 bases; junction bases not matched to a gene: 4. CDR3 length equals 14 residues. The CDR3 bases are TGTGCCTGGAGTGTACACCAGGGGGATCAGCCCCAGCATTTT. This encodes CAWSVHQGDQPQHF.

The chain employs TRBV11-3 and TRBJ2-1, with TRBD1 identical over 8 bases. V shed 6 bases and J 7 bases; nucleotides not matched to a gene: 11. The CDR3 length is 15 residues. Germline V CDR1 and CDR2: SGHNT, YENEEA. Here the CDR3 DNA reads TGTGCCAGCAGAAACGCCGCGACAGGGGAGAATGAGCAGTTCTTC. It is translated as CASRNAATGENEQFF.

This clone was counted a few times. V gene TRBV9 combines with J gene TRBJ1-5; 7 nucleotides match TRBD1. Germline V gene sequence: CDR1 SGDLS, CDR2 YYNGEE. The CDR3 has 16 amino acids. V shed 3 bases, J shed 5 bases, and the junction held 11 bases outside the gene matches. The DNA for the CDR3 is TGTGCCAGCAGCGAGGGGGCGACTGCAGCGGATCAGCCCCAGCATTTT. As protein: CASSEGATAADQPQHF.

This clone was observed a few times. CDR3 sequence reads: CASRQGADTQYF. The DNA of the CDR3 is TGTGCCAGCAGACAGGGGGCAGATACGCAGTATTTT. The V call is TRBV2, the J call TRBJ2-3; TRBD1 matches 8 bases. V lost 6 bases, J lost 4 bases, and 0 bases stayed unmatched. The germline gives CDR1 SNHLY, CDR2 FYNNEI. The CDR3 spans 12 residues.

The chain has TRBV5-1 and TRBJ2-1; no clear D. CDR3 length equals 16 residues. Trimming pared 4 bases from V and 0 bases from J, leaving 14 bases between. Germline V gene lookup returns CDR1 SGHRS and CDR2 YFSETQ. Here the CDR3 DNA reads TGCGCCAGCAGCCTTCGACTGGCTTTCTCCTACAATGAGCAGTTCTTC. Translated, it gives CASSLRLAFSYNEQFF.

The rearrangement joins TRBV19 to TRBJ1-5; TRBD1 matches at 10 bases. Trimming at V came to 6 bases and at J to 6 bases, leaving 5 bases not matched to a gene. This CDR3 has 14 residues. Germline CDR1 and CDR2: LNHDA and SQIVND (reference sequence). The CDR3 protein is CASRLTGGGQPQHF. The CDR3 nucleotides are TGTGCCAGTAGGTTGACAGGGGGCGGTCAGCCCCAGCATTTT.

This chain joins TRBV7-8 and TRBJ2-7; 15 bases match TRBD2. Germline CDR1 reads SGHVS; CDR2 reads FQNEAQ. This CDR3 is 15 amino acids long. After removal of 4 bases from V and 2 bases from J, the junction contained 0 bases not matched to a gene. The CDR3 nucleotides are TGTGCCAGCAGCTGGACTAGCGGGAGGGCCTACGAGCAGTACTTC. This codes for CASSWTSGRAYEQYF.

J is TRBJ1-5 and V is TRBV19; D might be TRBD1 (6 bases). CDR3 length equals 18 residues. The germline V gene encodes CDR1 LNHDA and CDR2 SQIVND (reference sequence). The ends were cut back, 4 bases at V and 11 bases at J, with 30 bases in the middle. The CDR3 DNA sequence: TGTGCCAGTAGTACTAGCGTGGGGGGGACACCGTATGCTTTGGCCCAGCATTTT. Amino acids: CASSTSVGGTPYALAQHF. Using reference TRBV19 and TRBJ1-5 for the parts outside the CDR3, the full variable domain is DGGITQSPKYLFRKEGQNVTLSCEQNLNHDAMYWYRQDPGQGLRLIYYSQIVNDFQKGDIAEGYSVSREKKESFPLTVTSAQKNPTAFYLCASSTSVGGTPYALAQHFGDGTRLSIL.

This chain connects TRBV7-2 to TRBJ1-1, with 9 positions matching TRBD1. This CDR3 comprises 15 residues. CDR1 SGHTA and CDR2 FQGNSA come from the germline V gene. After removal of 2 bases from V and 3 bases from J, the junction contained 4 bases not matched to a gene. CDR3: CASSLKDRGHTEAFF. The CDR3 DNA reads TGTGCCAGCAGCTTAAAGGACAGGGGCCACACTGAAGCTTTCTTT.

V usage is TRBV7-9 and J usage is TRBJ2-7; 11 nucleotides match TRBD1. The CDR3 covers 17 residues. The V gene end was trimmed by 5 bases and the J gene end by 1 base; junction bases not matched to a gene: 10. Germline loops: CDR1 SEHNR, CDR2 FQNEAQ (reference sequence). The DNA of the CDR3 is TGTGCCAGCAGCCCTCGTCCCCGGGACAGGGGGTCCTACGAGCAGTACTTC. This encodes CASSPRPRDRGSYEQYF.

This sequence joins TRBV27 and TRBJ2-3, with TRBD2 identical over 10 bases. The CDR3 has 16 amino acids. J was trimmed by 4 bases and V by 4 bases; bases with no gene match: 8. Germline CDR1 reads MNHEY; CDR2 reads SMNVEV (reference sequence). In DNA, the CDR3 is TGTGCCAGCAGTTCAGGGAGCGGGAGGGCGGCAGATACGCAGTATTTT. It specifies CASSSGSGRAADTQYF.

The J gene is TRBJ2-3, the V gene TRBV2; D call uncertain. The V gene lost 5 bases and the J gene lost 7 bases, with 10 bases spanning the gap. The CDR3 has 12 amino acids. Germline V gives CDR1 SNHLY, CDR2 FYNNEI. The CDR3 sequence is CASSSRLNTQYF. The CDR3 DNA reads as TGTGCCAGCAGTTCCCGGTTGAATACGCAGTATTTT.